This TCR beta chain was observed in a study of blood T cell repertoires in COVID-19. Study background: Sites in the United States, Italy and Spain provided acute and convalescent COVID-19 samples. Sources were T cells, B-cell-depleted T cells, or PBMCs; the material itself was cDNA or gDNA.

Those who participated ranged in age from 18 to 89 years and resided in about two dozen US areas. Measured with immunoSEQ multiplex PCR; TCRdb has only the in-frame clones, and not every one. The sample includes fewer than 250,000 clones, roughly 84% of them seen just once. The V and J ends lost 3 bases and 5 bases, in that order; junction bases with no gene match: 4. The CDR3 covers 14 residues. Germline-derived CDR1 and CDR2 are KGHSH and LQKENI. This chain uses TRBV18 with TRBJ1-2; 9 nucleotides align to TRBD1. This sequence originates from a woman under 40 who had been exposed to COVID-19. Sequenced: PBMCs or T cells enriched from blood (not recorded which). CDR3 sequence (DNA): TGTGCCAGCTCACCCGGACAGGGGAGATATGGCTACACCTTC. Its translation: CASSPGQGRYGYTF. Full variable domain (remainder filled in from reference TRBV18 and TRBJ1-2): NAGVMQNPRHLVRRRGQEARLRCSPMKGHSHVYWYRQLPEEGLKFMVYLQKENIIDESGMPKERFSAEFPKEGPSILRIQQVVRGDSAAYFCASSPGQGRYGYTFGSGTRLTVV.